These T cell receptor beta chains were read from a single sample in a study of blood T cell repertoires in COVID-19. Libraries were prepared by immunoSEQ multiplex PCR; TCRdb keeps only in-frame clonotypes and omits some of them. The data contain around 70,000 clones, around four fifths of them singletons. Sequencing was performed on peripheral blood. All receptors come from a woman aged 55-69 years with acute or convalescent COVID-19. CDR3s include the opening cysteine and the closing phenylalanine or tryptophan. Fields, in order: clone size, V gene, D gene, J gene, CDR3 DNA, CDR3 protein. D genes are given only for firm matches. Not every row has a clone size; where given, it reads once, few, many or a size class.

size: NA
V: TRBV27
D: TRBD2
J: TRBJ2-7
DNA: TGTGCCAGCAGGGAACTAGCGGCAATAACCTACGAGCAGTACTTC
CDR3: CASRELAAITYEQYF

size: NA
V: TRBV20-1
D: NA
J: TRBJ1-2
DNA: TGCAGTGCTAGGCAGGGAGGTGGCTACACCTTC
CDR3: CSARQGGGYTF

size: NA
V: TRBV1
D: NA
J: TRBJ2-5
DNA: TGCACCAGCAGCCAAGATTCGGCGGAGGCTAGCGGGGATCAAGAGACCCAGTACTTC
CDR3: CTSSQDSAEASGDQETQYF

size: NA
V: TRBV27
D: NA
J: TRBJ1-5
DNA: TGTGCCAGCAGCAGGACTAAGTCCGTGAATCAGCCCCAGCATTTT
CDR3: CASSRTKSVNQPQHF

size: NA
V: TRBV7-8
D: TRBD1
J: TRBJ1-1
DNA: TGTGCCAGCAGCCCGGGACAGATTATGAACACTGAAGCTTTCTTT
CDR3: CASSPGQIMNTEAFF

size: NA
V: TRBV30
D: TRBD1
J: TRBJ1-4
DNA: TGTGCCTGGAAAGACAGGGTGGTAGAAAAACTGTTTTTT
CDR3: CAWKDRVVEKLFF

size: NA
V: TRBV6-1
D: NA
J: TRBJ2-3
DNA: TGTGCCAGCAGTGACGGGCGGGGTACGCAGTATTTT
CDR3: CASSDGRGTQYF

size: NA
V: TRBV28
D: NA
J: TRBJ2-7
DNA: TGTGCCAGCAGTTCCGAGGGTCGCGAGCAGTACTTC
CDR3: CASSSEGREQYF

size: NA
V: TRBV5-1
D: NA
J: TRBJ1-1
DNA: TGCGCCAGCTACCAAGACAGGAACACTGAAGCTTTCTTT
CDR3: CASYQDRNTEAFF

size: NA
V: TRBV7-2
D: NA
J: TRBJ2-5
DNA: TGTGCCAGCAGCTTAGGTAGTTGGGCTAGCCCAGAGACCCAGTACTTC
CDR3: CASSLGSWASPETQYF

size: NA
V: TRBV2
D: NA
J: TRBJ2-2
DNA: TGTGCCAGCAGCGTCCGGGAGCCCCTTGCCGGGGAGCTGTTTTTT
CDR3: CASSVREPLAGELFF

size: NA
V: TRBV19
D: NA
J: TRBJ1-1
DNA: TGTGCCAGTAGTATTGGACTATTCGAAGCTTTCTTT
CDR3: CASSIGLFEAFF

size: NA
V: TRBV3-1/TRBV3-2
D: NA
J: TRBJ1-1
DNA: TGTGCCAGCAGCTTAACCGGTAGTAACACTGAAGCTTTCTTT
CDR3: CASSLTGSNTEAFF

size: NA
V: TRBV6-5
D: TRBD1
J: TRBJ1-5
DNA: TGTGCCAGTCGGGGACAGGGGAATAGCAATCAGCCCCAGCATTTT
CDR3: CASRGQGNSNQPQHF

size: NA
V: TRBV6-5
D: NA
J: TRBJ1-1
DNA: TGTGCCAGCAGGTCGATGCAGATGAACACTGAAGCTTTCTTT
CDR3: CASRSMQMNTEAFF

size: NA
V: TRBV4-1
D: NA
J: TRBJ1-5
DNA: TGCGCCAGCAGCCAAGGTGGACAGAGCAATCAGCCCCAGCATTTT
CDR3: CASSQGGQSNQPQHF

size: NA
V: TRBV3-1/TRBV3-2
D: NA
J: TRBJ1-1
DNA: TGTGCCAGCAGCCAAGATGGTATCGGACAGCTTATGAACACTGAAGCTTTCTTT
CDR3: CASSQDGIGQLMNTEAFF

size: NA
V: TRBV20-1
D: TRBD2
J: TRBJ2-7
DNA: TGCAGTGCTAGTCCCGGAGCGGGGGGGGAGCAGTACTTC
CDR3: CSASPGAGGEQYF

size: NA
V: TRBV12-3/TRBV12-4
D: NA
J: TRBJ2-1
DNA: TGTGCCAGCAGTTTACGTTCAGGTGAGGAGCAGTTCTTC
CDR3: CASSLRSGEEQFF

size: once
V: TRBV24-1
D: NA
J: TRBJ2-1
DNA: TGTGCCACCAGTGATCCGCGGTCGGTTGGCGAGGAGCAGTTCTTC
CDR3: CATSDPRSVGEEQFF

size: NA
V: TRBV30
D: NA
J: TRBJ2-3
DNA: TGTGCCTACACGGACAAAGGGCGGACAGATACGCAGTATTTT
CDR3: CAYTDKGRTDTQYF

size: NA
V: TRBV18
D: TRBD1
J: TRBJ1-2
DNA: TGTGCCAGCTCACGCGGACAGGGCTATGGCTACACCTTC
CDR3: CASSRGQGYGYTF

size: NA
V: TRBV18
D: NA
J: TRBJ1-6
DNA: TGTGCCAGCTCACCACCAAATGCGGACAGCCTCAATTCACCCCTCCACTTT
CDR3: CASSPPNADSLNSPLHF

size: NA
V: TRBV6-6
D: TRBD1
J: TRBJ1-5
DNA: TGTGCCAGCAGTTACCCCGGACAGGGAGATCAGCCCCAGCATTTT
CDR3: CASSYPGQGDQPQHF

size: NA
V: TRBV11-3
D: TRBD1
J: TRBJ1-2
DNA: TGTGCCAGCAGCCAAGACTGGACAGGGCTTAACTATGGCTACACCTTC
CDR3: CASSQDWTGLNYGYTF

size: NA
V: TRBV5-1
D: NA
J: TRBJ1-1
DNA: TGCGCCAGCAGCGTCACATTGAACACTGAAGCTTTCTTT
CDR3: CASSVTLNTEAFF

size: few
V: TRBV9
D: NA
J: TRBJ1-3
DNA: TGTGCCAGCAGCGCCGCAGGGGTCCGTGCGGGAAACACCATATATTTT
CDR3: CASSAAGVRAGNTIYF

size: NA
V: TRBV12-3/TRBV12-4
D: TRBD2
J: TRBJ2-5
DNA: TGTGCCAGCAGGAGGGAGGGCTGGGAGACCCAGTACTTC
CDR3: CASRREGWETQYF

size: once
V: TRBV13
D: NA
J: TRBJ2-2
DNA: TGTGCCAGCAGCTTATGGGCAGTAAACACCGGGGAGCTGTTTTTT
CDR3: CASSLWAVNTGELFF

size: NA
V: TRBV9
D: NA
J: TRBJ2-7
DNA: TGTGCCAGCAGCGTAGAACAGATTTCCGAGCAGTACTTC
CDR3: CASSVEQISEQYF

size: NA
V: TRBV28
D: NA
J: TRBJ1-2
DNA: TGTGCCAGCACCTCTGGGGGGATGAACTATGGCTACACCTTC
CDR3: CASTSGGMNYGYTF

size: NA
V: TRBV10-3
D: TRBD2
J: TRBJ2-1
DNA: TGTGCCATCAAGGCTAGCGGGATCAACAATGAGCAGTTCTTC
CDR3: CAIKASGINNEQFF

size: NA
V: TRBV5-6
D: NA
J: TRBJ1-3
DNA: TGTGCCAGCAGCCCACAGGCTGGAAACACCATATATTTT
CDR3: CASSPQAGNTIYF

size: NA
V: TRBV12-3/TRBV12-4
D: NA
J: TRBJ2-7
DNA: TGTGCCAGCAGTGTTCTTTACGAGCAGTACTTC
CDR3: CASSVLYEQYF

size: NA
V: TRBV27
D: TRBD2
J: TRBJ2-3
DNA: TGTGCCAGCAGCCGGTCTGGGGGGAGGGTCCCCCGTCATAGCACAGATACGCAGTATTTT
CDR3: CASSRSGGRVPRHSTDTQYF

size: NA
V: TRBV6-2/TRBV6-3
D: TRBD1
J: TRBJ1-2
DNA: TGTGCCAGCAGTCCCGGGACAGCGGTATCCTATGGCTACACCTTC
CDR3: CASSPGTAVSYGYTF

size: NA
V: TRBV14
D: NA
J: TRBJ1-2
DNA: TGTGCCAGCAGCCAAGGGTATTTTAGACAACGCCAGGATGGCTACACCTTC
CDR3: CASSQGYFRQRQDGYTF

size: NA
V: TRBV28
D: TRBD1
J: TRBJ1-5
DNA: TGTGCCAGCAGTTTCCCGACAGGGTCGGGAAGCAATCAGCCCCAGCATTTT
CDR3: CASSFPTGSGSNQPQHF

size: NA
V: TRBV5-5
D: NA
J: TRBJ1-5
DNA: TGTGCCAGCAGCTCGGGGGAGGGCTTTAGCAATCAGCCCCAGCATTTT
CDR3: CASSSGEGFSNQPQHF

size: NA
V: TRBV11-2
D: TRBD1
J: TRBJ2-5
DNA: TGTGCCAGCAGCCCTCGGACAGGGTATGTGGAGACCCAGTACTTC
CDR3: CASSPRTGYVETQYF

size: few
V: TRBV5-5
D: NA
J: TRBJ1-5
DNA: TGTGCCAGCAGCTTGGATCTCGGACAAAGCAATCAGCCCCAGCATTTT
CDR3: CASSLDLGQSNQPQHF

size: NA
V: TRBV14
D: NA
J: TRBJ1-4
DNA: TGTGCCAGCAGCCAAGTAGGCCGCGGGGCTAATGAAAAACTGTTTTTT
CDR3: CASSQVGRGANEKLFF

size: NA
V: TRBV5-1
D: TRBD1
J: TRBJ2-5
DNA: TGCGCCAGCAGCCCGGGACAGCCGCAAGAGACCCAGTACTTC
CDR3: CASSPGQPQETQYF

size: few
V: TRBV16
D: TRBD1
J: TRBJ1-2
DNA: TGTGCCAGCAGCAAAGTTTGGACAGGGCAAGGCTACACCTTC
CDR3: CASSKVWTGQGYTF